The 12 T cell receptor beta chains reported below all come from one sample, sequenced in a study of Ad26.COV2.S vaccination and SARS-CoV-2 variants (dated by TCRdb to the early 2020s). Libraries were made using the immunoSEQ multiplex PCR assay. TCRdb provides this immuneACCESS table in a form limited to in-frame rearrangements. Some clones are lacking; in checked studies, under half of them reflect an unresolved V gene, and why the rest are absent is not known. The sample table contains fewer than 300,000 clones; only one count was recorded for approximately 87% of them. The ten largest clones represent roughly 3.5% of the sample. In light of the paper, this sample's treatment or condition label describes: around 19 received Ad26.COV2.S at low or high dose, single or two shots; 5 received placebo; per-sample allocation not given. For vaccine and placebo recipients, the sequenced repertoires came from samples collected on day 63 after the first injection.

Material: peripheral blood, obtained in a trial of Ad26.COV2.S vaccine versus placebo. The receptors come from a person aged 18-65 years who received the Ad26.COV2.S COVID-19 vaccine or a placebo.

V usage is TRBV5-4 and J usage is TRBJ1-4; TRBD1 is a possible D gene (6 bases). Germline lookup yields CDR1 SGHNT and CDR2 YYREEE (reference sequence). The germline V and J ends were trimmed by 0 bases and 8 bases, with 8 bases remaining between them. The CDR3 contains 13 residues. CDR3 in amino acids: CASSLGTDEKLFF. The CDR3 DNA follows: TGTGCCAGCAGCTTGGGGACAGACGAAAAACTGTTTTTT. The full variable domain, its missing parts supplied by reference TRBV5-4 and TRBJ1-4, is ETGVTQSPTHLIKTRGQQVTLRCSSQSGHNTVSWYQQALGQGPQFIFQYYREEENGRGNFPPRFSGLQFPNYSSELNVNALELDDSALYLCASSLGTDEKLFFGSGTQLSVL.

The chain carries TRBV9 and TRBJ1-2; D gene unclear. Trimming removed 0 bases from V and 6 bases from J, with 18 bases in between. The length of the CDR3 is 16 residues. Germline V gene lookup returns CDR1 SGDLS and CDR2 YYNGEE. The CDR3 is CASSVERTLDPHGYTF. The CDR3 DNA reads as TGTGCCAGCAGCGTAGAGAGAACGCTGGACCCTCATGGCTACACCTTC. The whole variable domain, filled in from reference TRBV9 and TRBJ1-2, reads DSGVTQTPKHLITATGQRVTLRCSPRSGDLSVYWYQQSLDQGLQFLIQYYNGEERAKGNILERFSAQQFPDLHSELNLSSLELGDSALYFCASSVERTLDPHGYTFGSGTRLTVV.

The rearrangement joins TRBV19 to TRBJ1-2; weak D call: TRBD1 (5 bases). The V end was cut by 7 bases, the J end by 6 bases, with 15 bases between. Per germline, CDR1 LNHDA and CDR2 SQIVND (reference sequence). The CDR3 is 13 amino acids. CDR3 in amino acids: CASTPRGGDGYTF. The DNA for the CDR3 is TGTGCCAGTACCCCAAGGGGCGGGGATGGCTACACCTTC.

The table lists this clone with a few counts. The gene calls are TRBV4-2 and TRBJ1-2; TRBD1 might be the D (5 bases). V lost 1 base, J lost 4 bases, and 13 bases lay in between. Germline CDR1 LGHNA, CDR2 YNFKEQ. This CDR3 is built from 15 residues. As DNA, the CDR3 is TGTGCCAGCAGCCAAGGGGAGGAAAGGGGCTATGGCTACACCTTC. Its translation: CASSQGEERGYGYTF.

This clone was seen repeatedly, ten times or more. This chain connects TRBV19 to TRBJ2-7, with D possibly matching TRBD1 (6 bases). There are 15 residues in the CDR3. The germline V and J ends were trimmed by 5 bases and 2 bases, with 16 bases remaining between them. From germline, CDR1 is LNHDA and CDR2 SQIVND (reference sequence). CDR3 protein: CASSPRGRGAYEQYF. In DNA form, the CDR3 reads TGTGCCAGTAGTCCCCGGGGCAGGGGAGCCTACGAGCAGTACTTC.

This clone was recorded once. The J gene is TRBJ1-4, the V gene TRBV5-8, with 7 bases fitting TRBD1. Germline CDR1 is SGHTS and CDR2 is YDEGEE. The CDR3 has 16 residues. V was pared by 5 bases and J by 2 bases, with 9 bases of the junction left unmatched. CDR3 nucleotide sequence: TGTGCCAGCAGTCATCGGGTACAGGGGACTAATGAAAAACTGTTTTTT. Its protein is CASSHRVQGTNEKLFF.

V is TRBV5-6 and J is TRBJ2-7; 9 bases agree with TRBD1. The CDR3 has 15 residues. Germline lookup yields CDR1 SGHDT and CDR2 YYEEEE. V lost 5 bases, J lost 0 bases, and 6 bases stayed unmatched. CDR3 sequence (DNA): TGTGCCAGCAGGCCCGGGACAGGGTACTCCTACGAGCAGTACTTC. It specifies CASRPGTGYSYEQYF.

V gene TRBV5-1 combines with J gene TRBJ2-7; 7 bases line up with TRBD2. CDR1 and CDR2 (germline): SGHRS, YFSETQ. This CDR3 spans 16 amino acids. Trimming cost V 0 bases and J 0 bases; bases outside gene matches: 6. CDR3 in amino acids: CASSLAAREHSYEQYF. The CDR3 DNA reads TGCGCCAGCAGCTTGGCTGCGCGGGAGCACTCCTACGAGCAGTACTTC.

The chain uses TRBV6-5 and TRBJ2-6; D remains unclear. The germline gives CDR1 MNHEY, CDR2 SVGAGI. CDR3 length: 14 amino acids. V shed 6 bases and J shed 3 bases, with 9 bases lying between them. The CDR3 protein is CASSPYGGANVLTF. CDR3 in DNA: TGTGCCAGCAGCCCATACGGTGGGGCCAACGTCCTGACTTTC.

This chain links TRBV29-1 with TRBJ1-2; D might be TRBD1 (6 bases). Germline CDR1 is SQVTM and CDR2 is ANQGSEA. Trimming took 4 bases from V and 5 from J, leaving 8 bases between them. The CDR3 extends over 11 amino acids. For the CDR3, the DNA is TGCAGCGTTGGGGACATTTATGGCTACACCTTC. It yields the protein CSVGDIYGYTF. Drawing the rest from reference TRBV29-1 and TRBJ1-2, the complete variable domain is SAVISQKPSRDICQRGTSLTIQCQVDSQVTMMFWYRQQPGQSLTLIATANQGSEATYESGFVIDKFPISRPNLTFSTLTVSNMSPEDSSIYLCSVGDIYGYTFGSGTRLTVV.

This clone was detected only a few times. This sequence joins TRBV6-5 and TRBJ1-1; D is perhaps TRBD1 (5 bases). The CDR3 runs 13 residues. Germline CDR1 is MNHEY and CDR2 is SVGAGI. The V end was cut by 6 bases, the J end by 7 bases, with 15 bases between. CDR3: CASRDTGAYEAFF. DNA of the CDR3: TGTGCCAGCAGAGATACAGGAGCCTATGAAGCTTTCTTT.

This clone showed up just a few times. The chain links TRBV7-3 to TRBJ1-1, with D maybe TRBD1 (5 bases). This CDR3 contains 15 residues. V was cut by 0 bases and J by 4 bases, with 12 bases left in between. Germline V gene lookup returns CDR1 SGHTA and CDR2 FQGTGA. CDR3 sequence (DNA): TGTGCCAGCAGCTTAACGGGGGGAGTCGGCACTGAAGCTTTCTTT. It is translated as CASSLTGGVGTEAFF.